What follows are 32 T cell receptor beta chains derived from one specimen sequenced in a study of shared clonotypes between healthy human individuals. Data came from immunoSEQ multiplex PCR; TCRdb stores just in-frame clones and leaves some out. The sample consists of around 500,000 clones, around 78% of them appearing once. The sample was PBMCs. These receptors originate from a woman in her forties in good health. Some clones in this sample may be carry-over from other donors' samples.

The rearrangement joins TRBV9 to TRBJ2-3, with TRBD2 identical over 7 bases. Germline-derived CDR1 and CDR2 are SGDLS and YYNGEE. Trimming took 2 bases from V and 1 from J; bases not matched to a gene: 4. The CDR3 consists of 15 residues. CDR3: CASSVLAGGTDTQYF. For the CDR3, the DNA is TGTGCCAGCAGCGTCTTAGCGGGCGGCACAGATACGCAGTATTTT.

The rearrangement links TRBV2 to TRBJ2-7; unclear D gene. This CDR3 has 11 amino acids. Germline values: CDR1 SNHLY, CDR2 FYNNEI. With 4 bases removed from V and 3 bases from J, the gap between germline ends came to 4 bases. The CDR3 sequence: CASSGVYEQYF. The CDR3 DNA reads as TGTGCCAGCAGTGGGGTCTACGAGCAGTACTTC.

The rearrangement links TRBV6-5 to TRBJ2-2; D is ambiguous. Germline V lookup: CDR1 MNHEY, CDR2 SVGAGI. This CDR3 contains 15 residues. The V gene lost 3 bases and the J gene lost 2 bases, with 10 bases spanning the gap. CDR3 amino acids: CASSYMPGNTGELFF. For the CDR3, the DNA is TGTGCCAGCAGTTATATGCCGGGCAACACCGGGGAGCTGTTTTTT.

This clone was counted once. This chain connects TRBV29-1 to TRBJ2-5; D remains unclear. The CDR3 runs to 14 residues. Per the germline V gene, CDR1 is SQVTM and CDR2 is ANQGSEA. Trimming pared 4 bases from V and 4 bases from J, leaving 16 bases between. The CDR3 nucleotides are TGCAGCGTTGCCCTCTTTTCTGATGGAGAGACCCAGTACTTC. This translates into CSVALFSDGETQYF.

This clone was recorded many times. The V call is TRBV7-9, the J call TRBJ1-4, with TRBD1 identical over 12 bases. This CDR3 has 19 amino acids. V dropped 3 bases and J dropped 7; count of bases not matched to a gene: 15. Germline V gene sequence: CDR1 SEHNR, CDR2 FQNEAQ (reference sequence). CDR3 protein: CASSLARLGQGARGEKLFF. CDR3 coding DNA: TGTGCCAGCAGCTTGGCCCGGTTGGGACAGGGGGCGCGAGGTGAAAAACTGTTTTTT.

This chain links TRBV11-2 with TRBJ2-2; D possibly corresponds to TRBD2 (6 bases). V was clipped by 5 bases and J by 1 base, with 8 bases between them. This CDR3 is built from 14 residues. CDR1 SGHAT and CDR2 FQNNGV come from the germline V gene. Here the CDR3 DNA reads TGTGCCAGCAGCCAGGGACTGAACACCGGGGAGCTGTTTTTT. Its translation is CASSQGLNTGELFF.

The chain has TRBV25-1 and TRBJ2-5; D unclear. The CDR3 totals 12 residues. Germline assignment: CDR1 MGHDK and CDR2 SYGVNS. Trimming removed 8 bases at V and 3 bases at J, with 10 bases between. CDR3 region: CASGRNKETQYF. For the CDR3, the DNA is TGTGCCAGCGGACGCAATAAAGAGACCCAGTACTTC.

This chain joins TRBV7-3 and TRBJ2-7; TRBD2 matches 16 bases. CDR1 and CDR2 from the germline V gene are SGHTA and FQGTGA. V dropped 0 bases and J dropped 1; count of bases not matched to a gene: 6. The CDR3 is 19 amino acids. CDR3 sequence (DNA): TGTGCCAGCAGCTTAACGGGACTAGCGGGAGGGCCGCTATCCTACGAGCAGTACTTC. Translation: CASSLTGLAGGPLSYEQYF.

V and J are TRBV9 and TRBJ1-1; unclear D gene. Germline lookup yields CDR1 SGDLS and CDR2 YYNGEE. This CDR3 is 13 amino acids long. V was cut by 0 bases and J by 11 bases, with 14 bases left in between. This chain's CDR3 is CASSVGPETRAFF. As DNA, the CDR3 is TGTGCCAGCAGCGTAGGGCCCGAAACGAGGGCTTTCTTT.

CDR3 nucleotide sequence: TGTGCCAGCAGTGAAGCGCGGGTCGGAATCTCTGGAAACACCATATATTTT. Its translation: CASSEARVGISGNTIYF. J is TRBJ1-3 and V is TRBV2, with D hard to call. Germline CDR1 reads SNHLY; CDR2 reads FYNNEI. V was cut by 0 bases and J by 0 bases, with 12 bases left in between. This CDR3 spans 17 amino acids.

The gene calls are TRBV18 and TRBJ2-6; no reliable D call. The CDR3 runs 14 residues. V was clipped by 3 bases and J by 1 base, with 4 bases between them. Germline-derived CDR1 and CDR2 are KGHSH and LQKENI. The CDR3 DNA reads TGTGCCAGCTCACCGGCATCTGGGGCCAACGTCCTGACTTTC. This encodes CASSPASGANVLTF.

Concerning this clone itself: Since a far larger clone is one base different, this is likely a read error. The same CDR3 arises from other DNA sequences in this sample as well. The chain carries TRBV30 and TRBJ2-3, with a weak D call TRBD2 (6 bases). The CDR3 consists of 12 residues. Germline V gene lookup returns CDR1 GTSNPN and CDR2 SVGIG (reference sequence). CDR3 DNA: TGTGCCTGGAGTACTAGCACGGATACGCAGTATTTT. Its protein product is CAWSTSTDTQYF.

The chain has TRBV6-5 and TRBJ1-2; 9 positions agree with TRBD1. V dropped 4 bases and J dropped 2; count of bases not matched to a gene: 5. Germline V gene sequence: CDR1 MNHEY, CDR2 SVGAGI. The CDR3 totals 15 residues. Here the CDR3 reads CASSSRDRVNYGYTF. As DNA, the CDR3 is TGTGCCAGCAGTTCCCGGGACAGGGTGAACTATGGCTACACCTTC.

This sequence joins TRBV2 and TRBJ1-1; 10 bases agree with TRBD1. V dropped 4 bases and J dropped 6; count of bases not matched to a gene: 2. This CDR3 contains 13 residues. Germline CDR1 and CDR2: SNHLY and FYNNEI. The CDR3: CASSGDRGAEAFF. The CDR3 nucleotides read TGTGCCAGCAGTGGGGACAGGGGAGCTGAAGCTTTCTTT.

This chain connects TRBV29-1 to TRBJ2-7, with D perhaps TRBD1 (7 bases). The CDR3 spans 13 residues. Germline CDR1 and CDR2: SQVTM and ANQGSEA. The V end was cut by 0 bases, the J end by 7 bases, with 13 bases between. CDR3 in amino acids: CSVEDAGGREQYF. DNA for the CDR3: TGCAGCGTTGAAGACGCAGGGGGGCGAGAGCAGTACTTC.

This clone was counted between two and nine times. The V and J genes are TRBV18 and TRBJ2-3, with 7 bases identical to TRBD2. The CDR3 is 15 amino acids. V lost 0 bases to trimming and J lost 4 bases; unmatched junction nucleotides: 4. Germline CDR1 and CDR2: KGHSH and LQKENI. The CDR3 region is CASSPPGGPPDTQYF. CDR3 in DNA: TGTGCCAGCTCACCACCGGGAGGGCCGCCAGATACGCAGTATTTT.

This rearrangement joins TRBV7-7 to TRBJ1-2; D remains unclear. Trimming cost V 5 bases and J 4 bases, with 14 bases left between them. The CDR3 is 14 amino acids. The germline V gene encodes CDR1 SSHAT and CDR2 FNYEAQ (reference sequence). CDR3 sequence (DNA): TGTGCCAGCAGCGCCGCTCGTCTCTTCTATGGCTACACCTTC. This gives the protein CASSAARLFYGYTF.

This chain connects TRBV7-3 to TRBJ2-2; 11 bases fit TRBD2. There are 16 residues in the CDR3. Germline trimming cut 5 bases from V and 7 bases from J; bases unmatched to any gene: 9. CDR1 and CDR2 from the germline V gene are SGHTA and FQGTGA. CDR3 region: CASSLLTSGSGGELFF. The DNA of the CDR3 is TGTGCCAGCAGCCTCCTAACTAGCGGGAGCGGCGGGGAGCTGTTTTTT.

The chain combines TRBV7-9 with TRBJ2-2; 7 nucleotides agree with TRBD1. The V and J ends lost 8 bases and 7 bases, in that order; junction bases with no gene match: 7. The CDR3 runs 13 residues. The germline V gene has CDR1 SEHNR and CDR2 FQNEAQ (reference sequence). The CDR3 nucleotides are TGTGCCAGCGGGCAAAGGGGGCGCGGGGAGCTGTTTTTT. Its protein is CASGQRGRGELFF.

The V gene is TRBV5-4, the J gene TRBJ1-2, with unresolved D. The V gene's germline CDR1 is SGHNT and CDR2 YYREEE (reference sequence). This CDR3 spans 14 amino acids. V lost 4 bases, J lost 2 bases, and 12 bases lay in between. CDR3 nucleotide sequence: TGTGCCAGCAGCCCAGTGAGAGCGAACTATGGCTACACCTTC. This codes for CASSPVRANYGYTF.

On this clone: This may stem from a read error, because a much larger clone lies one nucleotide away. The identical CDR3 is also encoded by other nucleotide sequences in the sample. CDR3 protein: CASSYSYEQYF. The DNA of the CDR3 is TGTGCCAGCAGTTACTCCTACGAGCAGTACTTC. The chain is built from TRBV2 and TRBJ2-7, with D uncertain. Germline V gives CDR1 SNHLY, CDR2 FYNNEI. The CDR3 totals 11 residues. Trimming pared 5 bases from V and 0 bases from J, leaving 2 bases between.

The chain has TRBV2 and TRBJ2-1; D is undetermined. The ends were cut back, 2 bases at V and 6 bases at J, with 8 bases in the middle. The CDR3 has 13 amino acids. Looked up from germline, CDR1 is SNHLY and CDR2 is FYNNEI. CDR3: CASSEYQVNEQFF. CDR3 nucleotides: TGTGCCAGCAGTGAATACCAAGTCAATGAGCAGTTCTTC.

Written as DNA, the CDR3 is TGTGCCAGCAGCGTGGGGAGTTACACTGAAGCTTTCTTT. Translation gives CASSVGSYTEAFF. The rearrangement joins TRBV9 to TRBJ1-1; no firm D call. Per germline, CDR1 SGDLS and CDR2 YYNGEE. Trimming removed 2 bases at V and 3 bases at J, with 8 bases between. CDR3 length equals 13 residues.

The gene calls are TRBV6-6 and TRBJ2-6; 8 bases are a match to TRBD1. Germline V lookup: CDR1 MNHNY, CDR2 SVGAGI (reference sequence). J lost 2 bases, V lost 4 bases, and 1 base had no gene match. The CDR3 contains 15 residues. The CDR3 is CASSLTGAGANVLTF. Here the CDR3 DNA reads TGTGCCAGCAGTTTGACAGGGGCTGGGGCCAACGTCCTGACTTTC.

The rearrangement uses TRBV5-6 and TRBJ1-2; weak D call: TRBD1 (6 bases). Trimming stripped 1 base from V and 3 bases from J, with 7 bases between. The CDR3 has 13 amino acids. Germline values: CDR1 SGHDT, CDR2 YYEEEE. CDR3 sequence: CASSLPGDYGYTF. The CDR3 DNA is TGTGCCAGCAGCTTGCCAGGGGACTATGGCTACACCTTC.

This clone was seen more than once but under ten times. The gene calls are TRBV25-1 and TRBJ1-1; D gene unclear. This CDR3 region has 14 residues. Trimming cost V 1 base and J 4 bases, with 10 bases left between them. Per germline, CDR1 MGHDK and CDR2 SYGVNS. The chain's CDR3 is CASSESVGGTEAFF. CDR3 DNA: TGTGCCAGCAGTGAATCGGTCGGCGGCACTGAAGCTTTCTTT. Combining the CDR3 with reference TRBV25-1 and TRBJ1-1 gives the whole variable domain EADIYQTPRYLVIGTGKKITLECSQTMGHDKMYWYQQDPGMELHLIHYSYGVNSTEKGDLSSESTVSRIRTEHFPLTLESARPSHTSQYLCASSESVGGTEAFFGQGTRLTVV.

V gene TRBV28 combines with J gene TRBJ2-1, with unresolved D. The CDR3 has 12 residues. The germline V and J ends were trimmed by 5 bases and 4 bases, with 6 bases remaining between them. Per germline, CDR1 MDHEN and CDR2 SYDVKM. The CDR3 sequence is CASSGIYNEQFF. DNA for the CDR3: TGTGCCAGCAGTGGAATATACAATGAGCAGTTCTTC.

The chain employs TRBV6-1 and TRBJ1-2; D gene unclear. Germline V gives CDR1 MNHNS, CDR2 SASEGT. The length of the CDR3 is 14 residues. The V gene lost 1 base and the J gene lost 3 bases, with 9 bases spanning the gap. CDR3 DNA sequence: TGTGCCAGCAGTGAAGGAATTCAATACTATGGCTACACCTTC. Its protein product is CASSEGIQYYGYTF.

The J gene is TRBJ2-3, the V gene TRBV20-1; D gene ambiguous. V lost 7 bases to trimming and J lost 8 bases, with 4 bases between them. Germline-derived CDR1 and CDR2 are DFQATT and SNEGSKA (reference sequence). The CDR3 extends over 8 amino acids. DNA for the CDR3: TGCAGTGTGGGTACGCAGTATTTT. Its protein product is CSVGTQYF.

This clone has a handful of counts. The chain has TRBV5-1 and TRBJ2-5; D remains ambiguous. V dropped 4 bases and J dropped 1 base, with 8 bases sitting between them. The CDR3 covers 13 residues. Germline V gene sequence: CDR1 SGHRS, CDR2 YFSETQ. CDR3 in DNA: TGCGCCAGCAGCCCGAGAAGCCAAGAGACCCAGTACTTC. Protein product: CASSPRSQETQYF.

The chain's CDR3 is CATSSRTGSGNTIYF. The CDR3 DNA reads as TGTGCCACCAGCAGTCGAACAGGCTCTGGAAACACCATATATTTT. This chain uses TRBV15 with TRBJ1-3; TRBD1 is a possible D gene (5 bases). The germline CDR1 and CDR2 sequences are LNHNV and YYDKDF (reference sequence). V was trimmed by 3 bases and J by 0 bases, leaving 9 bases between them. This CDR3 spans 15 amino acids.

This chain connects TRBV2 to TRBJ1-1; D is unclear. CDR1 is SNHLY, CDR2 FYNNEI, per germline. V lost 3 bases to trimming and J lost 0 bases, with 8 bases between them. This CDR3 has 14 residues. The CDR3 DNA reads TGTGCCAGCAGTGAGTTGGGTATGAACACTGAAGCTTTCTTT. Translating gives CASSELGMNTEAFF.